The clone carrying this T cell receptor (beta chain) was seen more than once but under ten times. Its target is unknown. The data were taken from a study of T-cell reconstitution after alpha-beta-depleted transplantation in children. Findings and limits, study-wide: A year had passed since transplant, and T-cell counts and diversity by then came mostly from newly produced T cells. Surviving recipient T cells and thymic progenitors produced the high day-60 TCRbeta diversity seen in some patients. By about two months after transplant, alpha-beta T cells reportedly arose from several hundred graft clones that had expanded.

Researchers prepared the TCRbeta library using unique molecular identifiers, the study reports. TCRdb redid the calling of the PCR reads with MiXCR, one entry per CDR3 protein. The sample has approximately 630,000 distinct CDR3 sequences; over 10% are singletons. The CDR3 contains 14 residues. Germline V lookup: CDR1 SGHRS, CDR2 YFSETQ. The germline V and J ends were trimmed by 4 bases and 2 bases, with 13 bases remaining between them. The sequence derives from a girl aged 2 to 10 with congenital amegakaryocytic thrombocytopenia, due to receive a stem cell transplant. The V call is TRBV5-1, the J call TRBJ2-7, with D perhaps TRBD1 (5 bases). The specimen was PBMCs, collected before TCRalphabeta/CD19-depleted stem cell transplant. The DNA for the CDR3 is TGCGCCAGCAGCGGAAGGGGCCCCCCCTACGAGCAGTACTTC. Its protein is CASSGRGPPYEQYF.